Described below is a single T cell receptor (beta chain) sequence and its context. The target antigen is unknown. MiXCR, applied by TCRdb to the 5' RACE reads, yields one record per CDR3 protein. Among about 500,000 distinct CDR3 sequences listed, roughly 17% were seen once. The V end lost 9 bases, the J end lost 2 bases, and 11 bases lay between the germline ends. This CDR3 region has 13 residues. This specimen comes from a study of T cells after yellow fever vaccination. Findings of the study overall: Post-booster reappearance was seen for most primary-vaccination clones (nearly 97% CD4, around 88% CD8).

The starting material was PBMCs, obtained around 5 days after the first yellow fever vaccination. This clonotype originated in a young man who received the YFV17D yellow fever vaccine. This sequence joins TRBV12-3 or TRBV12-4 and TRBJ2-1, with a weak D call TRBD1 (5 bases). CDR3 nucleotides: TGTGCCAGTAAAGTGGGGCCCTACAATGAGCAGTTCTTC. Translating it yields CASKVGPYNEQFF.